Each of the 28 T cell receptor beta chains below was sequenced from the same sample in a study of Graves' ophthalmopathy and Graves' hyperthyroidism. The authors amplified TCR beta CDR3 regions, and they did so from RNA transcripts for repertoire sequencing. HTBI primers were employed in first-round RT-PCR, then a second-round multiplex PCR followed. MiXCR, run by TCRdb on the multiplex PCR reads, gives a single entry per CDR3 protein. The sample lists about 50,000 distinct CDR3 sequences, roughly half occurring once. Material: peripheral blood. These receptors were taken from an adult woman with Graves' ophthalmopathy.

This clonotype showed up many times. This rearrangement joins TRBV5-8 to TRBJ2-2; 8 positions match TRBD2. V was clipped by 4 bases and J by 2 bases; unmatched bases: 4. The CDR3 spans 15 residues. Germline V gene lookup returns CDR1 SGHTS and CDR2 YDEGEE. The CDR3 bases are TGTGCCAGCAGCCGGGGGGGGGCTAACACCGGGGAGCTGTTTTTT. Translated, it gives CASSRGGANTGELFF.

This clonotype was found many times. The genes are TRBV20-1 and TRBJ1-4, with unresolved D. V was shortened by 0 bases and J by 0 bases, with 5 bases between the two germline ends. Germline V gene sequence: CDR1 DFQATT, CDR2 SNEGSKA (reference sequence). The CDR3 runs 14 residues. The CDR3 DNA reads as TGCAGTGCTAGAGAGGGCACAACTAATGAAAAACTGTTTTTT. Translated, it gives CSAREGTTNEKLFF.

This clonotype has just a few counts. This chain uses TRBV7-9 with TRBJ1-1; weak D call: TRBD1 (5 bases). The CDR3 covers 13 residues. Trimming shortened V by 5 bases and J by 5 bases, and 12 bases separated the two germline ends. The germline V gene has CDR1 SEHNR and CDR2 FQNEAQ (reference sequence). The CDR3 sequence: CASSPGGGTEAFF. CDR3 DNA sequence: TGTGCCAGCAGCCCCGGCGGGGGAACTGAAGCTTTCTTT.

Note on this clonotype: The junction departs from the called germline gene at one end, perhaps through a read error. The V and J genes are TRBV6-1 and TRBJ1-6; 10 positions match TRBD1. The CDR3 length is 14 residues. CDR1 is MNHNS, CDR2 SASEGT, per germline. The CDR3, as DNA: TGTGCCAGCGCCCTGGGACAGGGGAATTCACCCCCCCACTTT. Translation: CASALGQGNSPPHF.

The chain joins TRBV20-1 to TRBJ1-5; tentative D call: TRBD1 (5 bases). This CDR3 is 13 amino acids long. Germline V gives CDR1 DFQATT, CDR2 SNEGSKA (reference sequence). Trimming took 4 bases from V and 11 from J, leaving 18 bases between them. The chain's CDR3 is CSAMTPGVGSQHF. CDR3 bases: TGCAGTGCTATGACACCGGGGGTGGGGTCCCAGCATTTT.

In this sample, this clonotype turned up a few times. J is TRBJ2-7 and V is TRBV7-2; D is uncertain. The CDR3 sequence is 14 residues long. Germline V gene data show CDR1 as SGHTA and CDR2 as FQGNSA. Trimming took off 0 bases at V and 2 bases at J, with 8 bases between the two ends. Here the CDR3 reads CASSLAGTAYEQYF. The CDR3 nucleotides are TGTGCCAGCAGCTTAGCGGGAACCGCCTACGAGCAGTACTTC.

This clonotype was seen at least ten times. With a much larger clone just one base away, this may be a read error. The V call is TRBV6-1, the J call TRBJ2-7, with 9 bases aligning to TRBD2. CDR3 length: 15 amino acids. J gave up 2 bases and V 8 bases, and 10 bases lay outside the gene matches. Germline CDR1 is MNHNS and CDR2 is SASEGT. The CDR3 spells CASYLREGRAYEQYF. The DNA for the CDR3 is TGTGCCAGCTATCTGCGGGAGGGAAGGGCCTACGAGCAGTACTTC.

This chain links TRBV5-5 with TRBJ1-1, with no clear D. The CDR3 contains 11 residues. Deletions cut 0 bases from V and 7 bases from J, with 4 bases between. Germline V gene sequence: CDR1 SGHKS, CDR2 YYEKEE (reference sequence). The CDR3 reads CASSLGNEAFF. CDR3 nucleotide sequence: TGTGCCAGCAGCTTGGGGAATGAAGCTTTCTTT.

The chain uses TRBV19 and TRBJ2-7, with D perhaps TRBD1 (6 bases). Trimming stripped 2 bases from V and 7 bases from J, with 15 bases between. The germline CDR1 and CDR2 sequences are LNHDA and SQIVND (reference sequence). The CDR3 loop spans 14 amino acids. The DNA of the CDR3 is TGTGCCAGTAGTATAAGGGGGATCGGCGGGGAGCAGTACTTC. Protein: CASSIRGIGGEQYF.

Comment on this clonotype: A junction end diverges from the germline sequence, so it may reflect a read error. The chain links TRBV4-1 to TRBJ2-5; TRBD2 matches at 15 bases. The germline gives CDR1 MGHRA, CDR2 YSYEKL. The CDR3 is made up of 16 amino acids. The CDR3 region has the DNA TGCGCCAGCAGCCCGGGACTAGCGGGAGGCGGAGAGACTCAGTACTTC. Protein sequence: CASSPGLAGGGETQYF.

Remarks on this clonotype: At one of its ends the junction is not consistent with the germline gene, which may arise from a read error. The chain uses TRBV19 and TRBJ1-4; tentatively, D is TRBD1 (6 bases). The CDR3 is 13 residues long. Per the germline V gene, CDR1 is LNHDA and CDR2 is SQIVND (reference sequence). The CDR3 DNA is TGTGTCAGTAGTATAGGCAGGGGTGAAAAACTGTTTTTT. Amino acid sequence: CVSSIGRGEKLFF.

V usage is TRBV7-6 and J usage is TRBJ1-1, with D possibly matching TRBD1 (6 bases). V was cut by 5 bases and J by 3 bases, with 16 bases left in between. This CDR3 contains 15 residues. Germline V gene data show CDR1 as SGHVS and CDR2 as FNYEAQ. The CDR3 DNA sequence: TGTGCCAGCAGCAGTTCGCCAGGGGAGTACACTGAAGCTTTCTTT. Translating gives CASSSSPGEYTEAFF. The full variable domain, rest sourced from reference TRBV7-6 and TRBJ1-1, is GAGVSQSPRYKVTKRGQDVALRCDPISGHVSLYWYRQALGQGPEFLTYFNYEAQQDKSGLPNDRFSAERPEGSISTLTIQRTEQRDSAMYRCASSSSPGEYTEAFFGQGTRLTVV.

This clonotype is termed medium-sized. The chain combines TRBV24-1 with TRBJ1-5; 7 bases are shared with TRBD1. V shed 4 bases, J shed 7 bases, and the junction held 9 bases outside the gene matches. Germline V gene data show CDR1 as KGHDR and CDR2 as SFDVKD. This CDR3 has 15 residues. CDR3 nucleotide sequence: TGTGCCACCAGTGAGTCGACAGGGCCGGACCAGCCCCAGCATTTT. Its translation: CATSESTGPDQPQHF.

This clonotype was observed at least ten times. A much larger clone sits a single nucleotide away, making a read error possible. It is likely a read error, because the conserved phenylalanine at the end of the CDR3 is missing. This rearrangement joins TRBV5-1 to TRBJ2-1, with TRBD2 matching over 9 bases. After removal of 3 bases from V and 4 bases from J, the junction contained 11 bases not matched to a gene. The CDR3 length is 17 residues. CDR1 SGHRS and CDR2 YFSETQ come from the germline V gene. The CDR3 bases are TGCGCCAGCAGCTCCACCCGTAGCGGGAGTAGGTACAATGAGCAGTTCCTC. It codes for CASSSTRSGSRYNEQFL.

This chain links TRBV2 with TRBJ1-2; the D is unclear. Trimming removed 10 bases from V and 6 bases from J, with 9 bases in between. The V gene's germline CDR1 is SNHLY and CDR2 FYNNEI. The CDR3 consists of 10 residues. Here the CDR3 reads CATQGNGYTF. CDR3 DNA sequence: TGTGCCACACAAGGGAATGGCTACACCTTC.

There are many counts of this clonotype. V and J are TRBV4-2 and TRBJ1-2; 8 nucleotides line up with TRBD1. The CDR3 has 15 amino acids. Germline V CDR1 and CDR2: LGHNA, YNFKEQ. Losses at the gene ends were 1 base for V and 3 bases for J; bases not matched to a gene: 4. CDR3 bases: TGTGCCAGCAGCCAAGCCCAGGGACAGGACTATGGCTACACCTTC. Translation: CASSQAQGQDYGYTF.

In the case of this clonotype: The junction and the germline gene differ at one end; a read error may be behind it. This sequence joins TRBV24-1 and TRBJ2-7; 7 positions agree with TRBD1. The germline V gene has CDR1 KGHDR and CDR2 SFDVKD. The CDR3 is 14 residues long. The DNA for the CDR3 is TGTGCCAGCAGTGATCCGAACAGGGGCCACGAGCAGTACTTC. Protein: CASSDPNRGHEQYF.

Worth noting for this clonotype: The CDR3 does not end in the conserved phenylalanine or tryptophan, so this is likely a read error. The chain is built from TRBV14 and TRBJ2-7, with 9 bases lining up with TRBD2. This CDR3 spans 18 amino acids. Germline V gives CDR1 SGHDN, CDR2 FVKESK. V lost 0 bases and J lost 2; bases outside the gene matches: 11. For the CDR3, the DNA is TGTGCCAGCAGCCAAGATTGGGATAGCGGGAGCGGAACCTACGAGCAGTACTAC. This gives the protein CASSQDWDSGSGTYEQYY.

The chain is built from TRBV5-1 and TRBJ1-6; D not certain. The V end was cut by 0 bases, the J end by 10 bases, with 8 bases between. The CDR3 spans 13 residues. The V gene's germline CDR1 is SGHRS and CDR2 YFSETQ. In DNA form, the CDR3 reads TGCGCCAGCAGCTTGGAATTTGAATCACCCCTCCACTTT. Translating it yields CASSLEFESPLHF.

This clonotype was seen a few times. The V and J genes are TRBV28 and TRBJ2-2, with TRBD2 matching over 8 bases. Unmatched junction bases numbered 6, after V lost 5 bases and J lost 4 bases. The CDR3 sequence is 15 residues long. Per germline, CDR1 MDHEN and CDR2 SYDVKM. CDR3 sequence: CASSPGGPTTGELFF. The CDR3 bases are TGTGCCAGCAGTCCGGGAGGGCCGACCACCGGGGAGCTGTTTTTT.

This clonotype was picked up many times. The V and J genes are TRBV4-2 and TRBJ1-4, with D maybe TRBD1 (6 bases). Germline V gene sequence: CDR1 LGHNA, CDR2 YNFKEQ. Trimming took off 4 bases at V and 8 bases at J, with 17 bases between the two ends. This CDR3 has 15 residues. CDR3 sequence (DNA): TGTGCCAGCAGCCCCCCCGGGCAGGGGAGGGAAAAACTGTTTTTT. This gives the protein CASSPPGQGREKLFF.

Ten or more counts support this clonotype. V gene TRBV4-2 combines with J gene TRBJ2-7, with no clear D. This CDR3 is 16 amino acids long. Trimming took 1 base from V and 2 from J, leaving 15 bases between them. CDR1 and CDR2 from the germline V gene are LGHNA and YNFKEQ. The CDR3 region is CASSQVSPLATYEQYF. CDR3 sequence (DNA): TGTGCCAGCAGCCAAGTTTCTCCCCTGGCCACCTACGAGCAGTACTTC.

This clonotype was observed a single time. The V gene is TRBV20-1, the J gene TRBJ2-7; TRBD2 matches 8 bases. CDR3 size: 12 residues. Germline CDR1 and CDR2: DFQATT and SNEGSKA (reference sequence). CDR3 residues: CSYSGASYEQYF. The CDR3 coding sequence is TGCAGCTATAGCGGGGCCTCCTACGAGCAGTACTTC.

This clonotype was observed many times. The rearrangement links TRBV19 to TRBJ1-1; TRBD1 might be the D (6 bases). The CDR3 covers 15 residues. Trimming left V 1 base short and J 5 bases short, with 14 bases between. Germline V lookup: CDR1 LNHDA, CDR2 SQIVND (reference sequence). DNA for the CDR3: TGTGCCAGTAGTATAGGACAGGCCCGAGGAACTGAAGCTTTCTTT. Translation gives CASSIGQARGTEAFF.

This clonotype was detected ten times or more. DNA of the CDR3: TGCAGTGCTAGAGGGATGACTAGCGGGGGGACCTACGAGCAGTACTTC. It specifies CSARGMTSGGTYEQYF. V usage is TRBV20-1 and J usage is TRBJ2-7, with 13 bases fitting TRBD2. The CDR3 is 16 amino acids. After removal of 1 base from V and 2 bases from J, the junction contained 5 bases not matched to a gene. Per the germline V gene, CDR1 is DFQATT and CDR2 is SNEGSKA (reference sequence).

This clonotype was detected many times. V and J are TRBV6-5 and TRBJ2-3; 9 nucleotides match TRBD2. V dropped 6 bases and J dropped 1; count of bases not matched to a gene: 2. The CDR3 spans 14 residues. Germline-derived CDR1 and CDR2 are MNHEY and SVGAGI. The CDR3 region has the DNA TGTGCCAGCAGGCGGACTAGCGGCACAGATACGCAGTATTTT. Translation: CASRRTSGTDTQYF.

The J gene is TRBJ2-6, the V gene TRBV29-1; D is unresolved. The CDR3 sequence is 15 residues long. V lost 3 bases and J lost 0, with 9 bases in between. Germline V gene lookup returns CDR1 SQVTM and CDR2 ANQGSEA. The CDR3 DNA reads as TGCAGCGTTGAGGACCTTCTCTCTGGGGCCAACGTCCTGACTTTC. It is translated as CSVEDLLSGANVLTF. The complete variable domain, with remaining parts taken from reference TRBV29-1 and TRBJ2-6, reads SAVISQKPSRDICQRGTSLTIQCQVDSQVTMMFWYRQQPGQSLTLIATANQGSEATYESGFVIDKFPISRPNLTFSTLTVSNMSPEDSSIYLCSVEDLLSGANVLTFGAGSRLTVL.

This chain connects TRBV7-8 to TRBJ1-2, with D tentatively TRBD1 (6 bases). This CDR3 is built from 13 residues. The V gene's germline CDR1 is SGHVS and CDR2 FQNEAQ. Trimming took off 2 bases at V and 7 bases at J, with 11 bases between the two ends. The CDR3 protein is CASSLNQGLGYTF. The CDR3 nucleotides read TGTGCCAGCAGCTTAAACCAGGGGCTTGGCTACACCTTC.